This T cell receptor beta chain was found in a study of blood T cell repertoires in COVID-19. Overall study: Material from acute and convalescent COVID-19 was sourced from the United States, Italy and Spain. Nucleic acid was either cDNA or gDNA, and it came from T cells, B-cell-depleted T cells, or PBMCs.

Germline-derived CDR1 and CDR2 are SGHDN and FVKESK. The CDR3 extends over 16 amino acids. V lost 6 bases and J lost 2; bases outside the gene matches: 9. Original methodology: The assay estimated nucleated cells by amplifying reference gene primers. The assay was immunoSEQ multiplex PCR, and TCRdb's table has in-frame clones only and misses some. Clonal size and the V and J genes are those of that table, whereas D and trimming came from the DNA. The sample includes approximately 10,000 clones, approximately 80% of them seen just once. V is TRBV14 and J is TRBJ2-1; TRBD1 matches 8 bases. The receptor was isolated from a human donor in a cohort sampled during active COVID-19. Sequencing used peripheral blood. The DNA for the CDR3 is TGTGCCAGCAGTCCTCGGGCCAGGGGGCCCTACAATGAGCAGTTCTTC. This sequence encodes CASSPRARGPYNEQFF.